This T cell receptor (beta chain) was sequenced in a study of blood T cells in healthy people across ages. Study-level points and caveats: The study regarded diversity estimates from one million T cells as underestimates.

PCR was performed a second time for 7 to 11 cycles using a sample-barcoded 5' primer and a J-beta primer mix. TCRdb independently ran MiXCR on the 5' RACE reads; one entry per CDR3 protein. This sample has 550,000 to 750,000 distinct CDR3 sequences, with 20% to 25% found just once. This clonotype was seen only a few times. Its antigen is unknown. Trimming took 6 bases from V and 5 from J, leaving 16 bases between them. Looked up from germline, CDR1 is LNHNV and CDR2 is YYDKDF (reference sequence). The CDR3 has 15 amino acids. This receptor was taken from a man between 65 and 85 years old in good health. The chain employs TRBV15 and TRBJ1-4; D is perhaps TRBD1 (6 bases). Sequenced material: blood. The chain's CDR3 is CATSLRTAKNEKLFF. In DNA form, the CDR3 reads TGTGCCACCAGTTTGAGGACAGCCAAAAATGAAAAACTGTTTTTT.